The 2 T cell receptor beta chains below all came from one sample that was sequenced in a study of blood T cell repertoires in COVID-19. Repertoires were generated with immunoSEQ multiplex PCR, while TCRdb's copy carries only in-frame clones and drops some. The sample yields 100,000 or so clones, roughly four fifths seen once. Input material: peripheral blood. These receptors were collected from a man in his fifties with active or convalescent COVID-19.

This clone has a handful of counts. V usage is TRBV2 and J usage is TRBJ1-5; TRBD1 aligns across 7 bases. Looked up from germline, CDR1 is SNHLY and CDR2 is FYNNEI. CDR3 length: 16 amino acids. After removal of 6 bases from V and 7 bases from J, the junction contained 15 bases not matched to a gene. The DNA of the CDR3 is TGTGCCAGCAGGCCTATGACAGGGAATCGGGGCCAGCCCCAGCATTTT. This encodes CASRPMTGNRGQPQHF.

The chain carries TRBV19 and TRBJ2-5, with 10 bases lining up with TRBD1. This CDR3 has 16 residues. The J segment lost 4 bases and the V segment lost 1 base, leaving 6 bases of the junction unmatched. Germline CDR1 and CDR2: LNHDA and SQIVND (reference sequence). Here the CDR3 reads CASSIGDRGRGETQYF. CDR3 DNA: TGTGCCAGTAGTATAGGAGACAGGGGGCGAGGAGAGACCCAGTACTTC.